One sample yielded the 2 T cell receptor beta chains listed below, sequenced in a study of blood T cell repertoires in COVID-19. Using immunoSEQ multiplex PCR, the repertoire was profiled, and TCRdb retains in-frame clones only, with some absent. The repertoire holds 250,000 to 300,000 clones, roughly 90% seen once, with approximately 1% in the top ten. Sequenced input: PBMCs or T cells enriched from blood (not recorded which). Receptor source: a woman aged 25 to 45 who had recovered from COVID-19.

V is TRBV6-5 and J is TRBJ1-5; D not certain. The CDR3 is 12 amino acids. The ends were cut back, 11 bases at V and 4 bases at J, with 12 bases in the middle. CDR1 is MNHEY and CDR2 is SVGAGI in the germline V gene. CDR3: CAGGELNQPQHF. The CDR3 nucleotides read TGTGCCGGAGGAGAGCTTAATCAGCCCCAGCATTTT.

This clone showed up just a few times. The rearrangement uses TRBV30 and TRBJ1-1, with a weak D call TRBD1 (5 bases). The germline gives CDR1 GTSNPN, CDR2 SVGIG (reference sequence). Trimming shortened V by 3 bases and J by 10 bases, and 12 bases separated the two germline ends. CDR3 length equals 11 residues. CDR3 sequence reads: CAWRGGVAAFF. CDR3 nucleotides: TGTGCCTGGAGGGGAGGGGTCGCAGCTTTCTTT.